The 5 T cell receptor beta chains below all came from one sample that was sequenced in a study of Tregs in tolerant kidney transplant recipients. Some clones are missing from TCRdb's copy, which holds only in-frame ones; the method was immunoSEQ multiplex PCR. Of tens of thousands of clones listed, roughly 98% were seen once; the top ten hold around 0.6%. Source: CD4+ T cells from blood, taken before the transplant. Receptors originate from a human donor who received a combined kidney and bone marrow transplant.

The V call is TRBV6-1, the J call TRBJ2-7, with 9 bases that match TRBD2. J lost 5 bases, V lost 8 bases, and 10 bases had no gene match. Germline assignment: CDR1 MNHNS and CDR2 SASEGT. CDR3 size: 14 residues. CDR3: CASAGAGGLNEQYF. The CDR3 bases are TGTGCCAGCGCTGGGGCGGGAGGGCTAAACGAGCAGTACTTC.

V gene TRBV28 combines with J gene TRBJ2-2; D not certain. In germline, CDR1 is MDHEN, CDR2 SYDVKM. CDR3 size: 14 residues. V lost 3 bases, J lost 1 base, and 6 bases lay in between. Here the CDR3 reads CASSLFGNTGELFF. CDR3 bases: TGTGCCAGCAGTTTGTTCGGGAACACCGGGGAGCTGTTTTTT.

The chain links TRBV5-4 to TRBJ2-1; a possible D gene is TRBD2 (6 bases). The V end was cut by 6 bases, the J end by 6 bases, with 13 bases between. CDR1 is SGHNT, CDR2 YYREEE, per germline (reference sequence). The CDR3 totals 13 residues. For the CDR3, the DNA is TGTGCCAGCATGGGACTTTCCCTCAATGAGCAGTTCTTC. Its protein product is CASMGLSLNEQFF.

V usage is TRBV2 and J usage is TRBJ2-1; possible D gene TRBD2, 6 bases. Germline-derived CDR1 and CDR2 are SNHLY and FYNNEI. The CDR3 spans 14 residues. The germline V and J ends were trimmed by 5 bases and 5 bases, with 13 bases remaining between them. DNA of the CDR3: TGTGCCAGCAGTAGGGACTCAAGCCACAATGAGCAGTTCTTC. This encodes CASSRDSSHNEQFF.

The chain has TRBV7-2 and TRBJ1-1; 8 positions match TRBD1. This CDR3 spans 15 amino acids. The germline gives CDR1 SGHTA, CDR2 FQGNSA. Trimming removed 5 bases from V and 8 bases from J; junction bases left unmatched: 13. CDR3 in DNA: TGTGCCAGCAGCCCGGGACAGGTAAAAAATGGAGAAGCTTTCTTT. Translation: CASSPGQVKNGEAFF.